Below are 16 T cell receptor beta chains sequenced from a single sample in a study of T cell repertoires in cytomegalovirus infection. TCRdb re-derived calls from the reads in MiXCR, one entry per CDR3 protein. Of roughly 500,000 distinct CDR3 sequences in the sample, 16% were seen once. Input material: CD8+ T cells from PBMCs. The receptors shown here come from a human donor in good health (CMV status not recorded). Some clones in this sample may be carry-over from other donors' samples.

This chain connects TRBV14 to TRBJ1-2; D is uncertain. V gave up 2 bases and J gave up 8 bases, with 9 bases separating them. Per the germline V gene, CDR1 is SGHDN and CDR2 is FVKESK. This CDR3 is 12 amino acids long. The CDR3 reads CASSQTLRGYTF. In DNA, the CDR3 is TGTGCCAGCAGCCAAACACTCCGGGGCTACACCTTC.

In its sample, this clonotype was seen many times. The chain uses TRBV7-8 and TRBJ2-3; no definite D call. The V end was cut by 2 bases, the J end by 0 bases, with 9 bases between. Per germline, CDR1 SGHVS and CDR2 FQNEAQ. CDR3 length: 15 residues. CDR3 coding DNA: TGTGCCAGCAGCTTAACCTTCTCGAGCACAGATACGCAGTATTTT. Its translation: CASSLTFSSTDTQYF.

This sequence joins TRBV6-6 and TRBJ2-3; D is possibly TRBD2 (5 bases). The V end lost 0 bases, the J end lost 2 bases, and 9 bases lay between the germline ends. This CDR3 spans 15 amino acids. Germline loops: CDR1 MNHNY, CDR2 SVGAGI (reference sequence). CDR3 nucleotides: TGTGCCAGCAGTTACTCAAACGGGGACACAGATACGCAGTATTTT. Its protein product is CASSYSNGDTDTQYF.

This clonotype was counted ten times or more. The V gene is TRBV7-9, the J gene TRBJ2-5; D is undetermined. There are 14 residues in the CDR3. V was trimmed by 3 bases and J by 4 bases, leaving 12 bases between them. The germline V gene encodes CDR1 SEHNR and CDR2 FQNEAQ (reference sequence). Here the CDR3 DNA reads TGTGCCAGCAGCTTCGGGCCTGGCGGAGAGACCCAGTACTTC. It translates to CASSFGPGGETQYF. Filled out from reference TRBV7-9 and TRBJ2-5, the complete variable domain reads DTGVSQNPRHKITKRGQNVTFRCDPISEHNRLYWYRQTLGQGPEFLTYFQNEAQLEKSRLLSDRFSAERPKGSFSTLEIQRTEQGDSAMYLCASSFGPGGETQYFGPGTRLLVL.

At least ten counts were recorded for this clonotype. An end of the junction differs from the germline gene, which may be a read error. V is TRBV5-1 and J is TRBJ1-1; D is unclear. CDR1 and CDR2 from the germline V gene are SGHRS and YFSETQ. CDR3 length: 11 amino acids. CDR3 bases: TGTGCCAGCAGCTTAGGCACTGAAGCTTTCTTT. It encodes CASSLGTEAFF.

This clonotype has a count of ten or more. This chain connects TRBV4-1 to TRBJ2-4; 8 bases align to TRBD2. There are 17 residues in the CDR3. Germline trimming cut 4 bases from V and 1 base from J; bases unmatched to any gene: 9. CDR1 is MGHRA, CDR2 YSYEKL, per germline. The CDR3 DNA sequence: TGCGCCAGCAGCCCCCGGGAGGGGAAGTTCGCCAAAAACATTCAGTACTTC. This encodes CASSPREGKFAKNIQYF.

This clonotype was detected many times. The gene calls are TRBV12-3 or TRBV12-4 and TRBJ2-1; no firm D call. The CDR3 runs 14 residues. With 1 base removed from V and 8 bases from J, the gap between germline ends came to 12 bases. The CDR3 protein is CASSLDSYGDEQFF. CDR3 nucleotide sequence: TGTGCCAGCAGTTTAGATTCCTACGGAGATGAGCAGTTCTTC.

V usage is TRBV7-9 and J usage is TRBJ1-1; tentative D call: TRBD1 (6 bases). The CDR3 has 17 residues. Germline loops: CDR1 SEHNR, CDR2 FQNEAQ (reference sequence). Trimming removed 6 bases from V and 0 bases from J, with 20 bases in between. The CDR3 reads CASSPGVGGLMNTEAFF. DNA for the CDR3: TGTGCCAGCAGTCCAGGGGTCGGGGGATTGATGAACACTGAAGCTTTCTTT. Using reference TRBV7-9 and TRBJ1-1 for the parts outside the CDR3, the full variable domain is DTGVSQNPRHKITKRGQNVTFRCDPISEHNRLYWYRQTLGQGPEFLTYFQNEAQLEKSRLLSDRFSAERPKGSFSTLEIQRTEQGDSAMYLCASSPGVGGLMNTEAFFGQGTRLTVV.

J is TRBJ2-3 and V is TRBV20-1; tentatively, D is TRBD2 (5 bases). V lost 4 bases, J lost 2 bases, and 13 bases lay in between. Germline loops: CDR1 DFQATT, CDR2 SNEGSKA (reference sequence). The CDR3 length is 14 residues. CDR3 nucleotide sequence: TGCAGTGCTACCGGGTCCGGGAACACAGATACGCAGTATTTT. Translating it yields CSATGSGNTDTQYF.

In this sample, this clonotype turned up a few times. The CDR3 nucleotides read TGTGCCAGCAGGGGACAGGGGGGCAATCAGCCCCAGCATTTT. This sequence encodes CASRGQGGNQPQHF. V usage is TRBV12-3 or TRBV12-4 and J usage is TRBJ1-5; 11 bases line up with TRBD1. V trimming: 6 bases; J trimming: 2 bases; junction bases outside the gene matches: 0. The CDR3 has 14 residues.

This clonotype turned up a few times. The gene calls are TRBV6-5 and TRBJ1-2; a weak D match, TRBD1 (6 bases). V was trimmed by 5 bases and J by 8 bases, leaving 15 bases between them. The CDR3 spans 13 residues. In germline, CDR1 is MNHEY, CDR2 SVGAGI. CDR3: CASSPQGNPGYTF. Written as DNA, the CDR3 is TGTGCCAGCAGTCCACAGGGTAATCCCGGCTACACCTTC.

Ten or more counts support this clonotype. The chain uses TRBV12-5 and TRBJ2-1; D is unclear. CDR1 LGHNT and CDR2 FRNRAP come from the germline V gene. The CDR3 length is 12 residues. Trimming took off 1 base at V and 5 bases at J, with 3 bases between the two ends. DNA for the CDR3: TGTGCTAGTGGTTTGGACCACAATGAGCAGTTCTTC. Encoded protein: CASGLDHNEQFF.

There are many counts of this clonotype. The rearrangement links TRBV7-9 to TRBJ2-1, with TRBD1 matching 8 bases. CDR1 SEHNR and CDR2 FQNEAQ come from the germline V gene (reference sequence). V trimming: 4 bases; J trimming: 3 bases; junction bases outside the gene matches: 8. CDR3 length: 16 amino acids. For the CDR3, the DNA is TGTGCCAGCAGCTCCCTGGGACAGGAGAACTACAATGAGCAGTTCTTC. Amino acid sequence: CASSSLGQENYNEQFF. Variable domain in full (rest from reference TRBV7-9 and TRBJ2-1): DTGVSQNPRHKITKRGQNVTFRCDPISEHNRLYWYRQTLGQGPEFLTYFQNEAQLEKSRLLSDRFSAERPKGSFSTLEIQRTEQGDSAMYLCASSSLGQENYNEQFFGPGTRLTVL.

In its sample, this clonotype was seen a few times. This chain joins TRBV20-1 and TRBJ2-7; 8 nucleotides align to TRBD1. In germline, CDR1 is DFQATT, CDR2 SNEGSKA (reference sequence). This CDR3 comprises 15 residues. J lost 4 bases, V lost 1 base, and 9 bases had no gene match. Here the CDR3 DNA reads TGCAGTGCTAGAGTCCTGAGGACAGGGCTATACGAGCAGTACTTC. Amino acids: CSARVLRTGLYEQYF.

This clonotype was counted many times. V and J are TRBV15 and TRBJ1-4; the D is unclear. This CDR3 comprises 12 residues. CDR1 and CDR2 (germline): LNHNV, YYDKDF (reference sequence). The germline V and J ends were trimmed by 5 bases and 5 bases, with 6 bases remaining between them. CDR3 amino acids: CATSAENEKLFF. CDR3 nucleotides: TGTGCCACCAGCGCTGAAAATGAAAAACTGTTTTTT. Filled out from reference TRBV15 and TRBJ1-4, the complete variable domain reads DAMVIQNPRYQVTQFGKPVTLSCSQTLNHNVMYWYQQKSSQAPKLLFHYYDKDFNNEADTPDNFQSRRPNTSFCFLDIRSPGLGDTAMYLCATSAENEKLFFGSGTQLSVL.

This clonotype was seen repeatedly, ten times or more. V and J are TRBV11-2 and TRBJ2-7; TRBD1 is a possible D gene (5 bases). The germline V gene has CDR1 SGHAT and CDR2 FQNNGV. V was pared by 1 base and J by 3 bases, with 13 bases between. CDR3 length equals 15 residues. The CDR3 reads CASSLGQGSGYEQYF. The CDR3, as DNA: TGTGCCAGCAGCTTAGGGCAGGGATCGGGCTACGAGCAGTACTTC.